This T cell receptor (beta chain) derives from a study of beta chain features in type 1 diabetes. Study-wide results and limits: Junctions at VDJ sites from type 1 diabetes patients had fewer insertions and more deletions.

The whole isolated RNA underwent reverse transcription, so sequencing captured expressed TCRB transcripts. TCRdb keeps only in-frame clones here, not all; method: immunoSEQ multiplex PCR. The sample yields under 500,000 clones, around 28% seen once. This clone occurred a few times. Its antigen is still unknown. Sequenced: naive CD4+ T cells from blood. The sequence came from a young man in good health.

Written as DNA, the CDR3 is TGTGCCAGCAGATCGGAGGGAAATGGCTACACCTTC. Encoded protein: CASRSEGNGYTF. The chain has TRBV7-2 and TRBJ1-2; no clear D. This CDR3 comprises 12 residues. The V end was cut by 6 bases, the J end by 6 bases, with 11 bases between. CDR1 and CDR2 (germline): SGHTA, FQGNSA.